The source of this TCR beta chain is a study of blood T cell repertoires in COVID-19. The method was immunoSEQ multiplex PCR; TCRdb's version includes in-frame clones alone and lacks a portion of them. The sample has around 50,000 clones, 85% seen once. The V and J ends lost 5 bases and 1 base, in that order; junction bases with no gene match: 8. The CDR3 extends over 15 amino acids. Germline V gene sequence: CDR1 SQVTM, CDR2 ANQGSEA. This clone was seen only a few times. The rearrangement links TRBV29-1 to TRBJ1-2; TRBD1 agrees at 9 bases. The receptor's source is a middle-aged man with active COVID-19. The sample consisted of peripheral blood. The CDR3 sequence is CSVPGQGTVNYGYTF. CDR3 DNA: TGCAGCGTTCCGGGACAGGGAACCGTTAACTATGGCTACACCTTC.